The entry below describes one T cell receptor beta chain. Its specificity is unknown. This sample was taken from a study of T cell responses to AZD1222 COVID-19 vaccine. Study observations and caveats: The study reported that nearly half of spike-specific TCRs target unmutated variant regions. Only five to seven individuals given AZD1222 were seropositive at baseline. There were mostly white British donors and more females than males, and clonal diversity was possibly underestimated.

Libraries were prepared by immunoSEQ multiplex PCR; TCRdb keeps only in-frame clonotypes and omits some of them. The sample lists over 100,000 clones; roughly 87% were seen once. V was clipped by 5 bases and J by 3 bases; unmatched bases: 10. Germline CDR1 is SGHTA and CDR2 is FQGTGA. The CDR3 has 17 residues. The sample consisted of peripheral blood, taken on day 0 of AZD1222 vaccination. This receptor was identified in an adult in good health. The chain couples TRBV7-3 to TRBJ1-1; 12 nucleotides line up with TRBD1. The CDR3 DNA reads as TGTGCCAGCAGCCTCCGGGGACAGGGGGCGTTGGACACTGAAGCTTTCTTT. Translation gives CASSLRGQGALDTEAFF.